The 24 T cell receptor beta chains given below trace back to one sample, sequenced in a study of cytomegalovirus exposure and HLA in healthy donors. Both 60 Vbeta primers and 13 Jbeta primers went into the PCR. Clones were read by immunoSEQ multiplex PCR, and TCRdb kept only the in-frame ones, dropping some. The profile covers around 150,000 clones, with about 82% appearing a single time and 4% to 4.5% taken by the ten largest. The sample was PBMCs. These receptors originate from a woman aged 40 to 50 in good health and CMV-seropositive.

The rearrangement joins TRBV18 to TRBJ1-2; D gene uncertain. This CDR3 is built from 18 residues. CDR1 and CDR2 from the germline V gene are KGHSH and LQKENI. V was pared by 3 bases and J by 0 bases, with 20 bases between. CDR3 in amino acids: CASSPTRTAGASNYGYTF. For the CDR3, the DNA is TGTGCCAGCTCACCGACGCGGACTGCGGGAGCCTCTAACTATGGCTACACCTTC.

V gene TRBV11-1 combines with J gene TRBJ2-7; 9 bases fit TRBD2. Germline trimming cut 5 bases from V and 2 bases from J; bases unmatched to any gene: 16. Germline lookup yields CDR1 SGHAT and CDR2 FQDESV (reference sequence). The CDR3 totals 18 residues. CDR3 DNA: TGTGCCAGCAGCCATGACATAATGGCGGGAGGGGGGCCCTACGAGCAGTACTTC. Translation: CASSHDIMAGGGPYEQYF.

This clone was recorded once. The chain has TRBV5-1 and TRBJ2-5; no reliable D call. The J call may be wrong; the DNA end is better matched by TRBJ2-7. The germline CDR1 and CDR2 sequences are SGHRS and YFSETQ. The CDR3 is 14 residues long. CDR3 protein: CASSLVAENYEQYF. The CDR3 coding sequence is TGCGCCAGCAGCTTAGTCGCGGAGAACTACGAGCAGTACTTC.

The chain joins TRBV4-3 to TRBJ1-2; 9 bases are shared with TRBD1. The CDR3 loop spans 13 amino acids. Germline CDR1 reads LGHNA; CDR2 reads YSLEER. V lost 4 bases to trimming and J lost 8 bases; unmatched junction nucleotides: 5. This CDR3 reads CASSPTGGEGYTF. The CDR3 bases are TGCGCCAGCAGCCCGACAGGGGGTGAGGGCTACACCTTC.

This chain uses TRBV27 with TRBJ2-3; D might be TRBD2 (6 bases). The CDR3 is 16 residues long. V dropped 2 bases and J dropped 0 bases, with 12 bases sitting between them. Germline V gives CDR1 MNHEY, CDR2 SMNVEV (reference sequence). CDR3 loop: CASSLVAGTSTDTQYF. The CDR3 DNA sequence: TGTGCCAGCAGTTTAGTGGCAGGGACTAGCACAGATACGCAGTATTTT.

The J gene is TRBJ2-2, the V gene TRBV27, with 7 positions matching TRBD1. V lost 2 bases to trimming and J lost 1 base; unmatched junction nucleotides: 4. CDR1 and CDR2 (germline): MNHEY, SMNVEV (reference sequence). This CDR3 is built from 16 residues. The CDR3 sequence: CASSLVQGVNTGELFF. The CDR3 DNA is TGTGCCAGCAGTTTAGTCCAGGGGGTGAACACCGGGGAGCTGTTTTTT.

This clone came up once. The chain employs TRBV15 and TRBJ2-1; 10 nucleotides line up with TRBD1. CDR3 length: 17 amino acids. Germline V gives CDR1 LNHNV, CDR2 YYDKDF (reference sequence). V gave up 3 bases and J gave up 0 bases; unmatched junction bases: 5. CDR3 sequence: CATSRDRGSSSYNEQFF. The CDR3 region has the DNA TGTGCCACCAGCAGGGACAGGGGGTCGAGCTCCTACAATGAGCAGTTCTTC.

The chain couples TRBV13 to TRBJ2-6; unclear D gene. CDR3 length: 20 residues. Deletions cut 4 bases from V and 0 bases from J, with 22 bases between. Per the germline V gene, CDR1 is PRHDT and CDR2 is FYEKMQ (reference sequence). CDR3 protein: CASSSQPSQPKDSGANVLTF. CDR3 sequence (DNA): TGTGCCAGCAGCTCACAACCCTCACAGCCAAAGGACTCTGGGGCCAACGTCCTGACTTTC.

The chain couples TRBV19 to TRBJ2-7, with D maybe TRBD1 (6 bases). Deletions cut 6 bases from V and 2 bases from J, with 20 bases between. CDR1 is LNHDA, CDR2 SQIVND, per germline (reference sequence). This CDR3 spans 16 amino acids. The CDR3 nucleotides read TGTGCCAGTAGCCTCTCCCCAACAGGGCTGGCCTACGAGCAGTACTTC. Protein product: CASSLSPTGLAYEQYF.

This chain connects TRBV2 to TRBJ1-6; D not certain. The germline V gene encodes CDR1 SNHLY and CDR2 FYNNEI. The CDR3 sequence is 15 residues long. The V and J ends lost 4 bases and 7 bases respectively, with 14 bases between them. Here the CDR3 DNA reads TGTGCCAGCAGTGTTGACGCGACTGGAAATTCACCCCTCCACTTT. Amino acid sequence: CASSVDATGNSPLHF.

Concerning this clone itself: Other DNA sequences of this sample code for an identical CDR3. The gene calls are TRBV9 and TRBJ2-1; no clear D. The CDR3 length is 15 residues. Trimming removed 0 bases from V and 0 bases from J, with 7 bases in between. The V gene's germline CDR1 is SGDLS and CDR2 YYNGEE. The CDR3 loop is CASSVVGSSYNEQFF. The CDR3, as DNA: TGTGCCAGCAGCGTAGTTGGTAGCTCCTACAATGAGCAGTTCTTC.

V and J are TRBV27 and TRBJ2-7, with 8 bases identical to TRBD2. With V trimmed by 5 bases and J by 2 bases, 8 bases remained unmatched. The CDR3 totals 15 residues. The germline CDR1 and CDR2 sequences are MNHEY and SMNVEV (reference sequence). The CDR3 DNA reads TGTGCCAGCAGTACTCCCCGGGGGGGAACCTACGAGCAGTACTTC. Protein sequence: CASSTPRGGTYEQYF.

The chain employs TRBV7-3 and TRBJ2-5; 7 positions match TRBD1. The J segment lost 6 bases and the V segment lost 4 bases, leaving 8 bases of the junction unmatched. The CDR3 contains 14 residues. In germline, CDR1 is SGHTA, CDR2 FQGTGA. The CDR3 bases are TGTGCCAGCAGCTCATCAGGGGGAGTGAAGACCCAGTACTTC. Translating it yields CASSSSGGVKTQYF.

The chain joins TRBV5-1 to TRBJ2-1; 10 bases agree with TRBD2. Trimming removed 5 bases from V and 8 bases from J; junction bases left unmatched: 10. The CDR3 covers 15 residues. CDR1 is SGHRS and CDR2 is YFSETQ in the germline V gene. CDR3 residues: CASSLSGGAEDEQFF. DNA of the CDR3: TGCGCCAGCAGTCTAAGCGGGGGGGCTGAGGATGAGCAGTTCTTC.

The chain employs TRBV9 and TRBJ2-5; D gene unclear. There are 11 residues in the CDR3. The V and J ends lost 3 bases and 8 bases respectively, with 8 bases between them. Looked up from germline, CDR1 is SGDLS and CDR2 is YYNGEE. The CDR3 loop reads CASSAGRTQYF. CDR3 sequence (DNA): TGTGCCAGCAGCGCCGGTCGTACCCAGTACTTC.

The genes are TRBV6-4 and TRBJ2-2, with 8 bases identical to TRBD1. V trimming: 3 bases; J trimming: 2 bases; junction bases outside the gene matches: 5. Germline V gives CDR1 MRHNA, CDR2 SNTAGT. CDR3 length equals 16 residues. The CDR3 region has the DNA TGTGCCAGCAGTGAGGGAACAGGGGGTAACACCGGGGAGCTGTTTTTT. This sequence encodes CASSEGTGGNTGELFF.

In regard to this clone: A junction boundary mismatches the germline segment, possibly from a read error. This sequence joins TRBV7-9 and TRBJ1-1, with a weak D call TRBD1 (5 bases). Germline V CDR1 and CDR2: SEHNR, FQNEAQ (reference sequence). The CDR3 totals 12 residues. In nucleotides, the CDR3 is TGTTCCAGCAGTCACCCGGGGGCTGAAGCTTTCTTT. Protein sequence: CSSSHPGAEAFF.

This chain connects TRBV9 to TRBJ1-5, with 7 bases fitting TRBD1. The V gene end was trimmed by 0 bases and the J gene end by 7 bases; junction bases not matched to a gene: 4. The CDR3 is 14 amino acids. Germline lookup yields CDR1 SGDLS and CDR2 YYNGEE. CDR3 DNA: TGTGCCAGCAGCGTAGAAGGGGGCTTGCAGCCCCAGCATTTT. It encodes CASSVEGGLQPQHF.

The chain carries TRBV21-1 and TRBJ1-1; the table gives TRBD1 as D, unverified against the DNA. TRBV21-1 is listed as a pseudogene. This CDR3 is 14 amino acids long. CDR3 loop: CASTDAQDYTEAFF. CDR3 coding DNA: TGTGCCAGCACGGATGCCCAGGATTACACTGAAGCTTTCTTT.

This chain links TRBV7-2 with TRBJ1-2; 7 bases map to TRBD1. The CDR3 totals 14 residues. The germline V gene has CDR1 SGHTA and CDR2 FQGNSA. Germline trimming cut 2 bases from V and 8 bases from J; bases unmatched to any gene: 8. The CDR3 is CASSLKGQGVGYTF. The CDR3, as DNA: TGTGCCAGCAGCTTAAAAGGGCAGGGGGTGGGCTACACCTTC. Combining the CDR3 with reference TRBV7-2 and TRBJ1-2 gives the whole variable domain GAGVSQSPSNKVTEKGKDVELRCDPISGHTALYWYRQSLGQGLEFLIYFQGNSAPDKSGLPSDRFSAERTGGSVSTLTIQRTQQEDSAVYLCASSLKGQGVGYTFGSGTRLTVV.

This chain's CDR3 is CASSQTGLRNTEAFF. CDR3 coding DNA: TGTGCCAGCAGTCAGACAGGGCTTCGGAACACTGAAGCTTTCTTT. The V gene is TRBV25-1, the J gene TRBJ1-1; 7 nucleotides align to TRBD1. Losses at the gene ends were 5 bases for V and 1 base for J; bases not matched to a gene: 7. CDR1 and CDR2 (germline): MGHDK, SYGVNS. CDR3 length equals 15 residues.

V and J are TRBV11-1 and TRBJ2-1, with 12 bases that match TRBD2. J gave up 6 bases and V 5 bases, and 5 bases lay outside the gene matches. Germline V gives CDR1 SGHAT, CDR2 FQDESV (reference sequence). The CDR3 spans 15 residues. This CDR3 is CASSRRLAGVNEQFF. CDR3 nucleotide sequence: TGTGCCAGCAGCCGTCGACTAGCGGGGGTCAATGAGCAGTTCTTC. Full variable domain (missing parts from reference TRBV11-1 and TRBJ2-1): EAEVAQSPRYKITEKSQAVAFWCDPISGHATLYWYRQILGQGPELLVQFQDESVVDDSQLPKDRFSAERLKGVDSTLKIQPAELGDSAMYLCASSRRLAGVNEQFFGPGTRLTVL.

The genes are TRBV28 and TRBJ2-7; D may be TRBD1 (6 bases). CDR3 length: 15 amino acids. Germline CDR1 reads MDHEN; CDR2 reads SYDVKM. V dropped 2 bases and J dropped 6 bases, with 17 bases sitting between them. CDR3 protein: CASSLPLSGTSEQYF. CDR3 sequence (DNA): TGTGCCAGCAGTTTACCCCTCTCCGGGACATCCGAGCAGTACTTC.

The chain carries TRBV5-1 and TRBJ2-7, with 8 bases matching TRBD2. The CDR3 is 14 amino acids. CDR1 is SGHRS, CDR2 YFSETQ, per germline. With V trimmed by 2 bases and J by 6 bases, 7 bases remained unmatched. The chain's CDR3 is CASSFRSGSGEQYF. The CDR3 DNA reads TGCGCCAGCAGCTTCAGAAGCGGGAGTGGCGAGCAGTACTTC. The full variable domain, completed using reference TRBV5-1 and TRBJ2-7, is KAGVTQTPRYLIKTRGQQVTLSCSPISGHRSVSWYQQTPGQGLQFLFEYFSETQRNKGNFPGRFSGRQFSNSRSEMNVSTLELGDSALYLCASSFRSGSGEQYFGPGTRLTVT.